The 12 T cell receptor beta chains in this list originate from one sample, sequenced in a study of T cell repertoires in ileal Crohn's disease. The assay was immunoSEQ multiplex PCR, and TCRdb's table has in-frame clones only and misses some. The sample includes over 11,000 clones, 82% of them seen just once. The sequenced sample was ileal tissue. The receptors shown here come from an adult with Crohn's disease.

The CDR3 DNA sequence: TGTGCCACCAGCAGGGGTGACAGAGACCGCGGTCAGCCCCAGCATTTT. It codes for CATSRGDRDRGQPQHF. V and J are TRBV15 and TRBJ1-5; possibly TRBD1 for D (5 bases). The CDR3 spans 16 residues. CDR1 LNHNV and CDR2 YYDKDF come from the germline V gene (reference sequence). Trimming left V 3 bases short and J 6 bases short, with 18 bases between.

This clone appeared once. The chain uses TRBV30 and TRBJ1-2, with D perhaps TRBD1 (5 bases). Germline V CDR1 and CDR2: GTSNPN, SVGIG (reference sequence). The CDR3 spans 13 residues. Trimming shortened V by 2 bases and J by 5 bases, and 12 bases separated the two germline ends. The CDR3 region is CAWSLGGDYGYTF. In DNA form, the CDR3 reads TGTGCCTGGAGTCTCGGGGGAGATTATGGCTACACCTTC.

The rearrangement uses TRBV5-4 and TRBJ1-1, with D hard to call. The length of the CDR3 is 13 residues. Trimming left V 0 bases short and J 1 base short, with 4 bases between. In germline, CDR1 is SGHNT, CDR2 YYREEE (reference sequence). The CDR3 is CASSLERNTEAFF. The CDR3 nucleotides are TGTGCCAGCAGCTTGGAGAGGAACACTGAAGCTTTCTTT.

This sequence joins TRBV9 and TRBJ2-4; D call uncertain. Germline V CDR1 and CDR2: SGDLS, YYNGEE. CDR3 length: 10 residues. The V end lost 3 bases, the J end lost 14 bases, and 9 bases lay between the germline ends. The CDR3 here is CASSGSPEYF. CDR3 DNA: TGTGCCAGCAGCGGGAGTCCTGAGTACTTC.

The chain has TRBV2 and TRBJ2-6; 8 bases agree with TRBD1. CDR1 SNHLY and CDR2 FYNNEI come from the germline V gene. V lost 6 bases to trimming and J lost 3 bases; unmatched junction nucleotides: 1. This CDR3 is 14 amino acids long. This CDR3 is CASRGTGGANVLTF. CDR3 DNA: TGTGCCAGCAGAGGGACAGGTGGGGCCAACGTCCTGACTTTC.

The J gene is TRBJ2-7, the V gene TRBV6-6, with 8 bases matching TRBD1. The trim removed 5 bases at V and 6 bases at J, leaving 3 bases unmatched. This CDR3 region has 12 residues. Germline V gene lookup returns CDR1 MNHNY and CDR2 SVGAGI (reference sequence). CDR3 bases: TGTGCCAGCAGTCCCGACAGGGGCGAGCAGTACTTC. It specifies CASSPDRGEQYF.

This chain links TRBV30 with TRBJ2-2, with 10 bases identical to TRBD2. V gave up 2 bases and J gave up 5 bases; unmatched junction bases: 5. Looked up from germline, CDR1 is GTSNPN and CDR2 is SVGIG (reference sequence). This CDR3 has 15 amino acids. CDR3 sequence reads: CAWSPLAGMTGELFF. CDR3 in DNA: TGTGCCTGGAGTCCACTAGCGGGGATGACCGGGGAGCTGTTTTTT.

The V gene is TRBV5-1, the J gene TRBJ1-1, with D perhaps matching TRBD1 (6 bases). The V end was cut by 0 bases, the J end by 7 bases, with 10 bases between. Per germline, CDR1 SGHRS and CDR2 YFSETQ. The CDR3 is 13 residues long. CDR3 bases: TGCGCCAGCAGCTTGGTAGCAGGGGTTGAAGCTTTCTTT. Translating gives CASSLVAGVEAFF.

The chain links TRBV9 to TRBJ2-6; 9 bases line up with TRBD1. The V and J ends lost 0 bases and 3 bases, in that order; junction bases with no gene match: 7. This CDR3 contains 18 residues. CDR1 and CDR2 from the germline V gene are SGDLS and YYNGEE. CDR3 protein: CASSVEETGGRGANVLTF. CDR3 sequence (DNA): TGTGCCAGCAGCGTAGAAGAGACAGGGGGTCGTGGGGCCAACGTCCTGACTTTC.

The chain carries TRBV29-1 and TRBJ2-3; no firm D call. Germline lookup yields CDR1 SQVTM and CDR2 ANQGSEA. Between the trimmed V and J ends, which lost 8 bases and 3 bases, there was a span of 9 bases. The CDR3 runs 11 residues. The CDR3 DNA is TGCAGCTATGGAGAGACAGATACGCAGTATTTT. This codes for CSYGETDTQYF.

The chain has TRBV20-1 and TRBJ2-5, with a tentative D call TRBD2 (6 bases). There are 11 residues in the CDR3. V was shortened by 6 bases and J by 7 bases, with 12 bases between the two germline ends. Per germline, CDR1 DFQATT and CDR2 SNEGSKA (reference sequence). CDR3 in amino acids: CSAPLRGTQYF. Here the CDR3 DNA reads TGCAGTGCCCCCCTGCGGGGGACCCAGTACTTC.

The genes are TRBV6-6 and TRBJ2-7, with D unresolved. Trimming stripped 8 bases from V and 4 bases from J, with 9 bases between. Germline loops: CDR1 MNHNY, CDR2 SVGAGI (reference sequence). The CDR3 has 11 residues. CDR3 sequence reads: CASSRSYEQYF. The CDR3 bases are TGTGCCAGCTCTCGGTCTTACGAGCAGTACTTC.